This TCR beta chain was observed in a study of cytomegalovirus exposure and HLA in healthy donors. Concerning this clone itself: The junction departs from germline at one end; a sequencing error may be responsible.

The CDR3 loop spans 14 amino acids. Germline V gene sequence: CDR1 SEHNR, CDR2 FQNEAQ (reference sequence). Amplification used 60 Vbeta primers and 13 Jbeta primers. Generated by immunoSEQ multiplex PCR, the TCRdb table keeps only in-frame clones and is missing some. This sample has 100,000 to 150,000 clones, with 70% to 85% found just once. Nominally healthy donors provided the samples, though records likely missed some immune exposures. This sequence joins TRBV7-9 and TRBJ1-1; TRBD1 might be the D (5 bases). Input material: PBMCs. The TCR sequence derives from a boy between 2 and 10 years old in good health and CMV-seronegative. CDR3 in amino acids: CSSSPGSMNTEAFF. The CDR3 bases are TGTTCCAGCAGCCCAGGGTCCATGAACACTGAAGCTTTCTTT.